Below, one T cell receptor beta chain is given with its context. These data are taken from a study of cytomegalovirus exposure and HLA in healthy donors. It was with 60 Vbeta and 13 Jbeta primers that the PCR ran. Method: immunoSEQ multiplex PCR; TCRdb's copy keeps in-frame clones and lacks some. This table has about 180,000 clones, around 83% appearing once. The germline V gene has CDR1 SGHTA and CDR2 FQGNSA. Trimming left V 5 bases short and J 7 bases short, with 14 bases between. The CDR3 has 14 residues. This clonotype was obtained from a girl aged 2 to 9 in good health and CMV-seropositive. The material sequenced was PBMCs. This chain uses TRBV7-2 with TRBJ1-4, with D tentatively TRBD1 (5 bases). Here the CDR3 DNA reads TGTGCCAGCAGCCCCAGGTGGGGGGGTGAAAAACTGTTTTTT. This codes for CASSPRWGGEKLFF.